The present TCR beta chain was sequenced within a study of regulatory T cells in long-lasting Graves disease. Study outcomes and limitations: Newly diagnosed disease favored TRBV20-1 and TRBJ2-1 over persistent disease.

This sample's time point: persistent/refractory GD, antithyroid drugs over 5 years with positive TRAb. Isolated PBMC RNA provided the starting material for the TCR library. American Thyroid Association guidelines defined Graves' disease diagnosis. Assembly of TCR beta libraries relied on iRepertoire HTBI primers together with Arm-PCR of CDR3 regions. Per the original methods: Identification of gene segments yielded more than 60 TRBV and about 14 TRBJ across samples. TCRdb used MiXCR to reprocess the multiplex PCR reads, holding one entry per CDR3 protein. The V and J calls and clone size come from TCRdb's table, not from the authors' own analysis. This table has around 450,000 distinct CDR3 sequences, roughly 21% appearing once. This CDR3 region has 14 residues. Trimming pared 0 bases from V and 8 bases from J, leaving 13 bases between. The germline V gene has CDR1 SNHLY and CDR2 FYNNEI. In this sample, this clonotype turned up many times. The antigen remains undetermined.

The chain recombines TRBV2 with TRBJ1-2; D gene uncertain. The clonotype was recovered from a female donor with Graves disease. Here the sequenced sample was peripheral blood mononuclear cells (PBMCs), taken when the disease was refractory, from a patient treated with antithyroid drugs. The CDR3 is CASSEAEQSGGYTF. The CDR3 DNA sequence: TGTGCCAGCAGTGAAGCGGAACAGTCTGGAGGCTACACCTTC.